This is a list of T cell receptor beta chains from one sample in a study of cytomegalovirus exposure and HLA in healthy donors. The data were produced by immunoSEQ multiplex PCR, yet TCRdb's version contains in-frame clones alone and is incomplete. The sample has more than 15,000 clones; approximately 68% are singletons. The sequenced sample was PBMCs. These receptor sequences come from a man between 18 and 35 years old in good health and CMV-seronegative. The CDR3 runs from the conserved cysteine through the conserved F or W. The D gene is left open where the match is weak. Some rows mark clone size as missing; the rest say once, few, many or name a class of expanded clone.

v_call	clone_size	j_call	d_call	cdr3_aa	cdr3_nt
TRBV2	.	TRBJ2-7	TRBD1	CASKRQGAPYEQYF	TGTGCCAGCAAAAGACAGGGGGCTCCCTACGAGCAGTACTTC
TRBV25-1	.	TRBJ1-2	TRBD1	CASSLGQGYGYTF	TGTGCCAGCAGCTTAGGACAGGGTTATGGCTACACCTTC
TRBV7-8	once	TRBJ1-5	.	CASSLRQGRNQPQHF	TGTGCCAGCAGCTTACGCCAGGGCCGCAATCAGCCCCAGCATTTT
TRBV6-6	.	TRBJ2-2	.	CASRPIRRDTGELFF	TGTGCCAGCAGGCCCATACGACGGGACACCGGGGAGCTGTTTTTT
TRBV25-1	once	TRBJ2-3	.	CASSWTSTDTQYF	TGTGCCAGCAGTTGGACTAGCACAGATACGCAGTATTTT
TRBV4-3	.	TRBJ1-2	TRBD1	CASSQERFGTARYGYTF	TGCGCCAGCAGCCAAGAGAGATTCGGGACAGCCCGCTATGGCTACACCTTC
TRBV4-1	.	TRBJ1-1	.	CASSQDPRGSKNTEAFF	TGCGCCAGCAGCCAAGATCCCCGGGGGAGCAAGAACACTGAAGCTTTCTTT
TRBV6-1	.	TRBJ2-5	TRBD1	CASRNRGSETQYF	TGTGCCAGCAGGAACAGGGGATCAGAGACCCAGTACTTC
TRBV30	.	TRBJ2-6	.	CAWSHSGANVLTF	TGTGCCTGGTCCCACTCTGGGGCCAACGTCCTGACTTTC
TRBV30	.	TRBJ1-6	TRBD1	CAWKVRQGQDYNSPLHF	TGTGCCTGGAAGGTCAGACAGGGGCAGGACTATAATTCACCCCTCCACTTT
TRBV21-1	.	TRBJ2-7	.	CAGLGQGAYEQYF	TGTGCCGGACTAGGACAGGGGGCCTACGAGCAGTACTTC
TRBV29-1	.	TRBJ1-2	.	CSATYRAYYGYTF	TGCAGCGCGACTTACAGGGCCTACTATGGCTACACCTTC
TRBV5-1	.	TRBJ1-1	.	CASSLQGNTEAFF	TGCGCCAGCAGCCTACAGGGCAACACTGAAGCTTTCTTT
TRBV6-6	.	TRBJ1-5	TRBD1	CASSYGRGVDQPQHF	TGTGCCAGCAGTTACGGCAGGGGGGTTGATCAGCCCCAGCATTTT
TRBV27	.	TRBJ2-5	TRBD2	CASSPTTGGPETQYF	TGTGCCAGCAGTCCTACCACGGGGGGGCCAGAGACCCAGTACTTC
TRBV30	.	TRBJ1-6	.	CAWTPPGRVISPLHF	TGTGCCTGGACACCCCCCGGCAGGGTAATCTCACCCCTCCACTTT
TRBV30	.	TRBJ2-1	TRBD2	CACEREGYNEQFF	TGTGCCTGTGAGCGGGAGGGTTACAATGAGCAGTTCTTC
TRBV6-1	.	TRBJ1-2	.	CASTEGGGNYGYTF	TGTGCCAGCACCGAAGGTGGAGGGAACTATGGCTACACCTTC
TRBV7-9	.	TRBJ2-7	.	CASSPDSSSYEQYF	TGTGCCAGCAGCCCAGACAGCAGCTCCTACGAGCAGTACTTC
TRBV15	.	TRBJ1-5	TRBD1	CATSSDRAGNQPQHF	TGTGCCACCAGCAGCGACAGGGCCGGCAATCAGCCCCAGCATTTT
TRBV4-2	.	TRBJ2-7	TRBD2	CASSQALAGNYEQYF	TGTGCCAGCAGCCAAGCGCTAGCGGGGAACTACGAGCAGTACTTC
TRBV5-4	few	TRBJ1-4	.	CASSLPGRDEKLFF	TGTGCCAGCAGCTTGCCAGGGCGTGATGAAAAACTGTTTTTT
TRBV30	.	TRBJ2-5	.	CAWSKGSQETQYF	TGTGCCTGGAGTAAGGGGTCCCAAGAGACCCAGTACTTC
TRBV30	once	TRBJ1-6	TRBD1	CAWSGARTGLSPLHF	TGTGCCTGGAGTGGAGCGAGGACAGGGCTCTCACCCCTCCACTTT
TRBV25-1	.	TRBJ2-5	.	CASSPTGTGETQYF	TGTGCCAGCAGTCCTACAGGGACGGGAGAGACCCAGTACTTC
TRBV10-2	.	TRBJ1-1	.	CASSLTRQEGAFF	TGCGCCAGCAGCCTGACTCGTCAAGAAGGAGCTTTCTTT
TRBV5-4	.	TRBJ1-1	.	CASSGGESWLTAEAFF	TGTGCCAGCAGCGGCGGGGAATCATGGCTTACCGCTGAAGCTTTCTTT
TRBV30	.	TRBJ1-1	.	CAWRGLGSHLEAFF	TGTGCCTGGAGGGGGCTTGGAAGTCACCTTGAAGCTTTCTTT
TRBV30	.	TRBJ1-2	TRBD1	CAWRVNRGHGYTF	TGTGCCTGGAGGGTCAACAGGGGGCATGGCTACACCTTC